Listed below are T cell receptor beta chains from one sample, sequenced in a study of cytotoxic CD8 clonotypes in ibrutinib-treated CLL. Some clones are missing from TCRdb's copy, which holds only in-frame ones; the method was immunoSEQ multiplex PCR. The table has fewer than 400,000 clones, 67% seen once. The sequenced sample was PBMCs, obtained after 36 months of ibrutinib treatment. The source of these receptors is a human donor with chronic lymphocytic leukemia. The CDR3 runs from the conserved cysteine through the conserved F or W.

j_call,v_call,cdr3_aa
TRBJ2-2,TRBV10-1,CASSATDRGDTGELFF
TRBJ2-7,TRBV18,CASSPRATTYEQYF
TRBJ1-1,TRBV7-2,CASSLHRQGGTEAFF
TRBJ2-2,TRBV2,CASRMGQGDTGELFF
TRBJ2-7,TRBV7-2,CASSLDRGAYEQYF
TRBJ2-5,TRBV11-3,CASSPGGWQETQYF
TRBJ2-3,TRBV7-2,CASSTTSGTRAPDTQYF
TRBJ2-7,TRBV6-6,CAISDGALEQYF
TRBJ1-1,TRBV19,CASSHIGLKRTEAFF
TRBJ2-7,TRBV2,CASSDEGYEQYF
TRBJ2-3,TRBV9,CASSVEVFRGLSGDTQYF
TRBJ2-1,TRBV19,CASSIGRPYNEQFF
TRBJ2-7,TRBV19,CASSPPGTGFYEQYF
TRBJ1-1,TRBV7-3,CASSLVPVMNTEAFF
TRBJ2-7,TRBV28,CASRTGLPYEQYF
TRBJ2-3,TRBV11-2,CASSLGAAFYF
TRBJ2-5,TRBV28,CASTPGTETQYF
TRBJ2-2,TRBV11-1,CASSLRTGELFF
.,TRBV19,CASSILRLRHRSYEQYF
TRBJ2-4,TRBV28,CASSLPTTSGESNIQYF
TRBJ1-1,TRBV6-6,CASSYSRGLNTEAFF
TRBJ2-1,TRBV19,CAARTGGNEQFF
TRBJ1-1,TRBV18,CASSQLEQGEAFF
TRBJ1-2,TRBV9,CASSVPGAGYTF
TRBJ2-3,TRBV27,CASSLRPGGAKDTQYF
TRBJ1-5,TRBV19,CASSVDRFNQPQHF
TRBJ2-3,TRBV14,CASSQDWLWGTDTQYF
TRBJ1-2,TRBV2,CASSGQGASTNYGYTF
TRBJ2-3,TRBV14,CASSQDREREGEGTDTQYF
TRBJ1-4,TRBV21-1,CASSKGHGTNEKLFF
TRBJ1-2,TRBV6-5,CASSFRRDNYGYTF
TRBJ2-1,TRBV10-1,CASSEHRSSGIYNEQFF
TRBJ2-5,TRBV18,CASSPAGFQETQYF
TRBJ2-7,TRBV5-1,CASSSTGGAYEQYF
TRBJ2-1,TRBV5-1,CASSLERGRNEQFF
TRBJ1-1,TRBV7-9,CASSSSTGGPSAKVAFF
TRBJ2-7,TRBV2,CASSDSNSYEQYF
TRBJ2-7,TRBV10-3,CAIRKGAYEQYF
TRBJ2-7,TRBV5-1,CASSIGTQGRHGDEQYF
TRBJ1-3,TRBV4-1,CASSARRGQGDTIYF
TRBJ2-7,TRBV9,CASSPDSTYEQYF
TRBJ1-1,TRBV19,CASSITGPNTEAFF
TRBJ2-3,TRBV19,CASRGLAGGRDTQYF
TRBJ2-7,TRBV11-2,CASSMTSSYEQYF
TRBJ1-2,TRBV7-9,CASSPVRGGYTF
TRBJ1-1,TRBV19,CASSDTGSTEAFF
TRBJ2-1,TRBV10-2,CASSLAGAVTGEQFF
TRBJ1-5,TRBV28,CASSFDRGAVNQPQHF
TRBJ2-2,TRBV5-1,CASSGTGTGTGELFF
TRBJ2-2,TRBV9,CASSVRLAGTGELFF
TRBJ1-6,TRBV7-9,CASSPREPYYSPLHF
TRBJ2-6,TRBV19,CASSIGGLGANVLTF
TRBJ2-1,TRBV7-9,CASSLSTLQFF